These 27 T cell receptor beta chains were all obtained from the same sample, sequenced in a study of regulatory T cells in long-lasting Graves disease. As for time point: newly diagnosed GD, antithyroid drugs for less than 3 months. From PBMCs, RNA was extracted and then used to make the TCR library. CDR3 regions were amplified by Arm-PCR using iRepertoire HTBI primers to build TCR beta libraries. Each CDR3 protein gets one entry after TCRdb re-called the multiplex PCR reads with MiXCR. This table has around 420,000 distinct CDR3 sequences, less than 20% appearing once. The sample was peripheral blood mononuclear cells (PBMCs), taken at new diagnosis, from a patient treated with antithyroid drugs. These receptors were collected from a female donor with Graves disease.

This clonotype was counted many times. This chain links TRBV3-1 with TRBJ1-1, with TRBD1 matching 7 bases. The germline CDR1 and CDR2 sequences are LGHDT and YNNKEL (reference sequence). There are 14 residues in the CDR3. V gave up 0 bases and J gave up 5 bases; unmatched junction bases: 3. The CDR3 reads CASSQDSGGTEAFF. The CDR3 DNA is TGTGCCAGCAGCCAAGATTCAGGGGGAACTGAAGCTTTCTTT.

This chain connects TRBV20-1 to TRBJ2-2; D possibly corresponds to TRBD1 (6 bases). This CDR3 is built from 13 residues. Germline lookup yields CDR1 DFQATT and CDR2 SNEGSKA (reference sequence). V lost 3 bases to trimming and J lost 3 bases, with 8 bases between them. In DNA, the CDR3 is TGCAGTGCTAGTGGGACATACACCGGGGAGCTGTTTTTT. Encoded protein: CSASGTYTGELFF.

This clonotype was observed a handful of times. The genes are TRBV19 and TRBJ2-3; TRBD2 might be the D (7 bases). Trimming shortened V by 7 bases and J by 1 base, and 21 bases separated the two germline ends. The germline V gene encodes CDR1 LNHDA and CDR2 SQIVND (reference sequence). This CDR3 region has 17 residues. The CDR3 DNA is TGTGCCAGTACCCCTCTCCGGGGGGCCTCTGGCACAGATACGCAGTATTTT. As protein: CASTPLRGASGTDTQYF.

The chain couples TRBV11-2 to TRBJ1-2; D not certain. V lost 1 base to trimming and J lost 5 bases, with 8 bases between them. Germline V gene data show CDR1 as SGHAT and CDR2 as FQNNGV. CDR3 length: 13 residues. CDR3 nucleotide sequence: TGTGCCAGCAGCTTAGGGGGTTGGTATGGCTACACCTTC. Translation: CASSLGGWYGYTF.

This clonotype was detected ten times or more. The CDR3 loop reads CASSQPGQPVFYTEAFF. The DNA for the CDR3 is TGTGCCAGCAGCCAACCCGGACAACCGGTTTTTTACACTGAAGCTTTCTTT. The genes are TRBV14 and TRBJ1-1, with a possible D match to TRBD1 (5 bases). The germline V gene has CDR1 SGHDN and CDR2 FVKESK. This CDR3 spans 17 amino acids. The ends were cut back, 2 bases at V and 3 bases at J, with 19 bases in the middle.

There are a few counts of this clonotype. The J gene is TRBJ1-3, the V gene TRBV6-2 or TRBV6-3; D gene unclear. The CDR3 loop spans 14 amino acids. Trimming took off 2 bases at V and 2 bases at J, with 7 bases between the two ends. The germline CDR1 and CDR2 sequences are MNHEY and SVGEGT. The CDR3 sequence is CASSYREAGNTIYF. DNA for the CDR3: TGTGCCAGCAGTTACAGGGAGGCTGGAAACACCATATATTTT.

The DNA of the CDR3 is TGCAGCGTTGAAGAGGACAGGGACTCCTACGAGCAGTACTTC. Its protein product is CSVEEDRDSYEQYF. J is TRBJ2-7 and V is TRBV29-1; 8 bases fit TRBD1. Losses at the gene ends were 0 bases for V and 0 bases for J; bases not matched to a gene: 1. The CDR3 totals 14 residues. Germline V lookup: CDR1 SQVTM, CDR2 ANQGSEA.

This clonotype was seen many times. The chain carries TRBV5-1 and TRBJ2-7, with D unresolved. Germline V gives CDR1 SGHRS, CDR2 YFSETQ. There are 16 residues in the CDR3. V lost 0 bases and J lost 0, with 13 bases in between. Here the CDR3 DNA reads TGCGCCAGCAGCTTGGAGTTAGGCCCAAGCTCCTACGAGCAGTACTTC. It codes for CASSLELGPSSYEQYF. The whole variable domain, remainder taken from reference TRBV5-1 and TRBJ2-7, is KAGVTQTPRYLIKTRGQQVTLSCSPISGHRSVSWYQQTPGQGLQFLFEYFSETQRNKGNFPGRFSGRQFSNSRSEMNVSTLELGDSALYLCASSLELGPSSYEQYFGPGTRLTVT.

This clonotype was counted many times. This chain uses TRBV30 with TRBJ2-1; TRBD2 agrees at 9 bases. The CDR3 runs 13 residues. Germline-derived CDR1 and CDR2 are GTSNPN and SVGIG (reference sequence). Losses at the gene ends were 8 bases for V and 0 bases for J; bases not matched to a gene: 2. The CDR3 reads CAKREDSYNEQFF. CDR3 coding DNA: TGTGCCAAGCGGGAGGACTCCTACAATGAGCAGTTCTTC.

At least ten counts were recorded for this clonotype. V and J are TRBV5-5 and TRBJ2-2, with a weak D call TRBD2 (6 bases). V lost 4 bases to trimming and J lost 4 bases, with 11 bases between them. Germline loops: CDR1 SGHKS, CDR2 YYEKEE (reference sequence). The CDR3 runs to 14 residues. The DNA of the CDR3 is TGTGCCAGCAGCACGACTAGAACCACCGGGGAGCTGTTTTTT. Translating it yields CASSTTRTTGELFF.

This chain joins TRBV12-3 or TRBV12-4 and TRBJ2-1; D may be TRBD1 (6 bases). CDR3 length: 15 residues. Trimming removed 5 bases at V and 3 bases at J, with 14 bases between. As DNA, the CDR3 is TGTGCCAGCAGTCCGTACAGGGTAAGCTACAATGAGCAGTTCTTC. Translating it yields CASSPYRVSYNEQFF.

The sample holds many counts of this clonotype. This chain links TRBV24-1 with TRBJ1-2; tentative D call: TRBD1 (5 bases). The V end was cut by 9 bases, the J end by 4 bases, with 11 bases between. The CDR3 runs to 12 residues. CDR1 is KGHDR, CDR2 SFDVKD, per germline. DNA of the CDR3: TGTGCCACCTTAGACAGCCCCTATGGCTACACCTTC. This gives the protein CATLDSPYGYTF.

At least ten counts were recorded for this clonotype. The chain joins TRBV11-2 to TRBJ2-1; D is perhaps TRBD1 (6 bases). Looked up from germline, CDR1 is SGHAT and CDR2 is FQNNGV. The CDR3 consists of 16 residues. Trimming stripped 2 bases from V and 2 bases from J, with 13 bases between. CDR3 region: CASSLYGGHTYNEQFF. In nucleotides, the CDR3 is TGTGCCAGCAGCTTATATGGGGGACACACCTACAATGAGCAGTTCTTC.

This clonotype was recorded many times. CDR3 coding DNA: TGTGCCATCCTTGAGGGGGCGGGAGGTGTCAGCGATGAGCAGTTCTTC. Translation: CAILEGAGGVSDEQFF. The chain joins TRBV10-3 to TRBJ2-1; maybe TRBD2 (8 bases). The CDR3 length is 16 residues. The V gene's germline CDR1 is ENHRY and CDR2 SYGVKD. The ends were cut back, 8 bases at V and 8 bases at J, with 25 bases in the middle.

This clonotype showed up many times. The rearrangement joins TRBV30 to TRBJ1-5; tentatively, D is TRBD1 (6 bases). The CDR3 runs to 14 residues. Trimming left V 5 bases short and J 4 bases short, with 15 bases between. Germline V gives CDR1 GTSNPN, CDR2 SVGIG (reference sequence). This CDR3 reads CAWGGGRSNQPQHF. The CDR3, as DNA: TGTGCCTGGGGAGGGGGACGGTCGAATCAGCCCCAGCATTTT.

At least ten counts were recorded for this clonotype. In DNA form, the CDR3 reads TGTGCCAGCAGCTCTGTACCCCCAGATACGCAGTATTTT. The encoded protein is CASSSVPPDTQYF. The chain couples TRBV3-1 to TRBJ2-3; D gene ambiguous. CDR3 length: 13 residues. The germline V gene encodes CDR1 LGHDT and CDR2 YNNKEL (reference sequence). Trimming cost V 5 bases and J 4 bases, with 10 bases left between them.

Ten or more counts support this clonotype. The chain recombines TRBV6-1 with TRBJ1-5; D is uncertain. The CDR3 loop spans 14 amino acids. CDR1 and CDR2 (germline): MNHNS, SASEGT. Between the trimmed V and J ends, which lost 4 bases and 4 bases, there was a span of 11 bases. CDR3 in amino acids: CASSGRIPNQPQHF. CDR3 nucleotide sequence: TGTGCCAGCAGTGGGAGGATACCTAATCAGCCCCAGCATTTT.

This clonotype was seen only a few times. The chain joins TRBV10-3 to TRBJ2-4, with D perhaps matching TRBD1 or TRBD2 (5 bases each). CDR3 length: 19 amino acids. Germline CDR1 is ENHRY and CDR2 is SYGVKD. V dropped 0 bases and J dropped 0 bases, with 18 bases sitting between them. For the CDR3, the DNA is TGTGCCATCAGTGAGTCTGGTGGCAGGGACGCCTTAGCCAAAAACATTCAGTACTTC. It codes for CAISESGGRDALAKNIQYF.

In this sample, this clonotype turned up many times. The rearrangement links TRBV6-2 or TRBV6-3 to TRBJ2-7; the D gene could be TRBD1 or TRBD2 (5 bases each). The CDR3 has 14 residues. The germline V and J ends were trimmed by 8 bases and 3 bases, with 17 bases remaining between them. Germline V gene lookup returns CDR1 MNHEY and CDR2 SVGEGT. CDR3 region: CASRGVGRNYEQYF. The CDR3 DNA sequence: TGTGCCAGCCGAGGTGTGGGACGGAACTACGAGCAGTACTTC.

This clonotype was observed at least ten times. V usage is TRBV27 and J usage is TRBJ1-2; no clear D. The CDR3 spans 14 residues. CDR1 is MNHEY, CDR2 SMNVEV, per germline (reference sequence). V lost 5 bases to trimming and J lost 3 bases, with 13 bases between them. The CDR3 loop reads CASSPNPGHYGYTF. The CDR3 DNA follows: TGTGCCAGCAGTCCTAACCCCGGGCACTATGGCTACACCTTC.

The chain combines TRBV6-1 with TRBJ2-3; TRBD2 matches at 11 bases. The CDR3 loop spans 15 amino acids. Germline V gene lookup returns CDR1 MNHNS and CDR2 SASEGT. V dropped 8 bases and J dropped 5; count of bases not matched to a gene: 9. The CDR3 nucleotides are TGTGCCAGCTCCCCTAGCGGGAGGCCCAAAGATACGCAGTATTTT. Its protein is CASSPSGRPKDTQYF.

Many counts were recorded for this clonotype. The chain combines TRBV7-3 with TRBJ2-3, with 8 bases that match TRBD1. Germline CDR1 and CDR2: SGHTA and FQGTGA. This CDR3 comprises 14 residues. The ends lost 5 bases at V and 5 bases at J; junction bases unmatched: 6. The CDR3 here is CASSPQDRGDTQYF. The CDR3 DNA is TGTGCCAGCAGCCCTCAAGACAGGGGAGATACGCAGTATTTT.

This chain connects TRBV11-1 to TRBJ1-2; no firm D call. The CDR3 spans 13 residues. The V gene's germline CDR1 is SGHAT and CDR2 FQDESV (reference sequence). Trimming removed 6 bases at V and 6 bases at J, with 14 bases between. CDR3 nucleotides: TGTGCCAGCAGAGAGTCGGGGAGACATGGCTACACCTTC. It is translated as CASRESGRHGYTF.

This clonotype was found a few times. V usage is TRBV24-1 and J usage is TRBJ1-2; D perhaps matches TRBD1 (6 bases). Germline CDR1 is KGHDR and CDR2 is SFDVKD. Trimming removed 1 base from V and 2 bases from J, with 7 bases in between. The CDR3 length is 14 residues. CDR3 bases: TGTGCCACCAGTGATTTCACAGGGAACTATGGCTACACCTTC. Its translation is CATSDFTGNYGYTF.

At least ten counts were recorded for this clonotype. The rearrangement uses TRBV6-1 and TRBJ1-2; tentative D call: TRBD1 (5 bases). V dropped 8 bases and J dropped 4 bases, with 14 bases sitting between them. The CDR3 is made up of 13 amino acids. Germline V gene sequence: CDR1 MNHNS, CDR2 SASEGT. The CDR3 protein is CASGAGVVYGYTF. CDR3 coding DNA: TGTGCCAGCGGCGCGGGGGTGGTCTATGGCTACACCTTC.

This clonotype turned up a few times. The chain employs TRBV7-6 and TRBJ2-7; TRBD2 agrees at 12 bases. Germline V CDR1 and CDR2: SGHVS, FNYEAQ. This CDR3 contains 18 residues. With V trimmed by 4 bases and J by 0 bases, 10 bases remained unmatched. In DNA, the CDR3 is TGTGCCAGCAGCTCTTGGGAATTACTAGCGGGAGGCTCCTACGAGCAGTACTTC. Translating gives CASSSWELLAGGSYEQYF.

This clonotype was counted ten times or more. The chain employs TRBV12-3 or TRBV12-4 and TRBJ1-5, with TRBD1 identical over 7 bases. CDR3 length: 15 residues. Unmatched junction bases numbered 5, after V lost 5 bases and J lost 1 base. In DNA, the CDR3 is TGTGCCAGCAGTCCCGACAGGGTGAGCAATCAGCCCCAGCATTTT. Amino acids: CASSPDRVSNQPQHF.